This is a list of T cell receptor beta chains from one sample in a study of T-cell memory formation after mild COVID-19. TCRdb ran MiXCR on the 5' RACE reads and lists one entry per CDR3 protein. Of about 390,000 distinct CDR3 sequences listed, 20% to 25% are singletons. The sequenced sample consisted of PBMCs or a T cell subset sorted from them (not recorded which). The receptors stem from an adult woman who had mild COVID-19 (a few samples of this study predate the infection). Cell type and time point are not known. The CDR3 runs from the conserved cysteine through the conserved F or W. Fields, in order: J gene, clone size, V gene, D gene, CDR3 protein, CDR3 DNA. The D gene is left open where the match is weak. Clone size is not always given. Where it is, it says once, few, many or a class for expanded clones.

>TRBJ2-5|few|TRBV6-5|NA
CASRTGQMAQYF
TGTGCCAGCAGGACCGGGCAAATGGCCCAGTACTTC
>TRBJ1-4|NA|TRBV20-1|NA
CSAASPRGEANEKLFF
TGCAGTGCCGCCTCGCCCCGGGGAGAAGCTAATGAAAAACTGTTTTTT
>TRBJ1-2|few|TRBV10-3|NA
CAISDPKAGEDGYTF
TGTGCCATCAGTGACCCCAAGGCAGGGGAGGATGGCTACACCTTC
>TRBJ2-3|NA|TRBV7-3|TRBD1
CASSSLTGGRNTDTQYF
TGTGCCAGCAGCTCCCTTACAGGGGGGCGCAACACAGATACGCAGTATTTT
>TRBJ2-7|NA|TRBV19|NA
CASSIREGDEQYF
TGTGCCAGTAGTATAAGGGAAGGGGACGAGCAGTACTTC
>TRBJ2-3|few|TRBV7-8|TRBD2
CASSLGASGADTQYF
TGTGCCAGCAGCTTAGGGGCTAGCGGGGCAGATACGCAGTATTTT
>TRBJ1-3|many|TRBV18|NA
CASSPYGETSGNTIYF
TGTGCCAGCTCACCATATGGGGAGACCTCTGGAAACACCATATATTTT
>TRBJ1-2|once|TRBV19|NA
CASTGSSGRSYGYTF
TGTGCCAGTACAGGTTCCTCGGGACGGAGCTATGGCTACACCTTC
>TRBJ1-1|NA|TRBV9|NA
CASSAARGMTEAFF
TGTGCCAGCAGCGCCGCGCGGGGGATGACTGAAGCTTTCTTT
>TRBJ1-2|few|TRBV7-8|NA
CASSLGTGPANYGYTF
TGTGCCAGCAGCTTAGGAACAGGGCCAGCTAACTATGGCTACACCTTC
>TRBJ2-1|NA|TRBV24-1|TRBD2
CATSDPAGGLGNEQFF
TGTGCCACCAGTGACCCGGCCGGGGGGTTGGGCAATGAGCAGTTCTTC
>TRBJ2-3|few|TRBV29-1|TRBD1
CSGGQGADTQYF
TGCAGCGGGGGACAGGGGGCAGATACGCAGTATTTT
>TRBJ1-4|NA|TRBV27|NA
CASSLTGLGNEKLFF
TGTGCCAGCAGTTTAACGGGCTTGGGGAATGAAAAACTGTTTTTT
>TRBJ1-2|few|TRBV20-1|NA
CSARGRYGYTF
TGCAGTGCTAGAGGGCGCTATGGCTACACCTTC
>TRBJ1-1|NA|TRBV2|NA
CASSLQEKAEAFF
TGTGCCAGCAGTTTACAGGAGAAGGCTGAAGCTTTCTTT
>TRBJ1-2|NA|TRBV12-3/TRBV12-4|TRBD1
CASSGDRDYGYTF
TGTGCCAGCAGTGGGGACAGGGACTATGGCTACACCTTC
>TRBJ2-7|many|TRBV18|NA
CASSPPSSYEQYF
TGTGCCAGCTCACCACCGAGCTCCTACGAGCAGTACTTC
>TRBJ2-6|NA|TRBV12-3/TRBV12-4|NA
CASSGNKAPSGANVLTF
TGTGCCAGCAGTGGCAACAAGGCCCCCTCTGGGGCCAACGTCCTGACTTTC